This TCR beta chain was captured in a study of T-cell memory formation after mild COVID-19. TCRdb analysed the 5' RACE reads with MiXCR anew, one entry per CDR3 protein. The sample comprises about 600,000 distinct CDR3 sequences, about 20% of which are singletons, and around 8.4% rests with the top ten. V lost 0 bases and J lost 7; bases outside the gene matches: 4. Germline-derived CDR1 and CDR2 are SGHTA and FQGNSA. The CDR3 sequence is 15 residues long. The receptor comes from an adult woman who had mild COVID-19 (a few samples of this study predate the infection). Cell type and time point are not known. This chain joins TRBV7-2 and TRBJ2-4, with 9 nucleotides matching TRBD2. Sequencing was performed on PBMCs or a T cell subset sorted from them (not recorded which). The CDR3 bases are TGTGCCAGCAGCTTAGCGCGGGGGGGTTGGAACATTCAGTACTTC. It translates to CASSLARGGWNIQYF.